The clone carrying this T cell receptor beta chain has a handful of counts. Participants were aged about 18 to 100 years from about 25 US areas. Methods used by the authors: Amplification from reference gene primers served as the basis for estimated nucleated cell counts. Generated by immunoSEQ multiplex PCR, the TCRdb table keeps only in-frame clones and is missing some. That table is the source of V, J and clone size, and D and trimming were worked out from the DNA. The sample records roughly 150,000 clones, 75% to 90% being singletons. Germline CDR1 is SNHLY and CDR2 is FYNNEI. The CDR3 consists of 14 residues. Trimming pared 4 bases from V and 1 base from J, leaving 8 bases between. These data come from a study of blood T cell repertoires in COVID-19. Study as a whole: T cells, B-cell-depleted T cells, or PBMCs provided the cDNA or gDNA that served as material.

The sequence was obtained from a woman aged 55-70 years who had recovered from COVID-19. The sample comprised PBMCs or T cells enriched from blood (not recorded which). The rearrangement joins TRBV2 to TRBJ2-1; D call uncertain. CDR3: CASSVSLSYNEQFF. The CDR3 DNA reads as TGTGCCAGCAGTGTGAGTTTATCCTACAATGAGCAGTTCTTC. Together with reference TRBV2 and TRBJ2-1, the CDR3 gives the full variable domain: EPEVTQTPSHQVTQMGQEVILRCVPISNHLYFYWYRQILGQKVEFLVSFYNNEISEKSEIFDDQFSVERPDGSNFTLKIRSTKLEDSAMYFCASSVSLSYNEQFFGPGTRLTVL.